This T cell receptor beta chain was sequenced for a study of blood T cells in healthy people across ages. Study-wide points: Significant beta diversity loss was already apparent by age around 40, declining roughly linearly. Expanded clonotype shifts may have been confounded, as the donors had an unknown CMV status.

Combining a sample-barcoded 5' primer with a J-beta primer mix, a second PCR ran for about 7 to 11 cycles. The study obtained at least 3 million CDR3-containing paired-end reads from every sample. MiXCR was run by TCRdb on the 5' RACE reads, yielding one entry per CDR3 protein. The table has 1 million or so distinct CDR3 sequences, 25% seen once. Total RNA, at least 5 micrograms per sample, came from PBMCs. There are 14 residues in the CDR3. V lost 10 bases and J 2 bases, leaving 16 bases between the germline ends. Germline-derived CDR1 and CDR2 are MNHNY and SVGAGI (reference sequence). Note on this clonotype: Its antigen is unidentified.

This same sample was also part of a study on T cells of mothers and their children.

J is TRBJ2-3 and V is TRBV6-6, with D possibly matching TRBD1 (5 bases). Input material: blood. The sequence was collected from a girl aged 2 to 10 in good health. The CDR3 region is CATKTDLNTDTQYF. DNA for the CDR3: TGTGCCACCAAGACAGACCTGAACACAGATACGCAGTATTTT.